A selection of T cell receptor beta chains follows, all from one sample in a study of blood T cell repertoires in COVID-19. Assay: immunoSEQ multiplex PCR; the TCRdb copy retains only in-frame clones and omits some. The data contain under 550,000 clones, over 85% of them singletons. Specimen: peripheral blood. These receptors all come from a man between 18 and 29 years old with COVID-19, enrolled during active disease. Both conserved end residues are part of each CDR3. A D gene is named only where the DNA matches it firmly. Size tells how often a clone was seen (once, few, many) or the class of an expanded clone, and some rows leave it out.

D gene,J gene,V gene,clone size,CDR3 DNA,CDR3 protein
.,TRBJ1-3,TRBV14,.,TGTGCCAGCAGCCCCCAACTCTCTGGAAACACCATATATTTT,CASSPQLSGNTIYF
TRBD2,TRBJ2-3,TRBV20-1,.,TGCAGTGCTAGTACCGTAGCGGGGACTATTGGTACGCAGTATTTT,CSASTVAGTIGTQYF
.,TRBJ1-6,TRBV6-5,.,TGTGCCAGCAGTTACGGGTCAGGGAGGAATTCACCCCTCCACTTT,CASSYGSGRNSPLHF
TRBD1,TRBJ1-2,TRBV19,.,TGTGCCAGTAGTATACGGGACAGATTCCTTCGGGATGGCTACACCTTC,CASSIRDRFLRDGYTF
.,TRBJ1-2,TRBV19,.,TGTGCCAGTAGTGTCCCAGACATCCCGAATAACTATGGCTACACCTTC,CASSVPDIPNNYGYTF
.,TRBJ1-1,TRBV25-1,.,TGTGCCAGCAGTGACGGCAGGGTAGACACTGAAGCTTTCTTT,CASSDGRVDTEAFF
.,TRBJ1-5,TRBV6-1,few,TGTGCCAGCAGTGAATTGGGGGCAAGAAACAATCAGCCCCAGCATTTT,CASSELGARNNQPQHF
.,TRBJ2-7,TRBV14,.,TGTGCCAGCAGCCAAGTCCCGGGTGGGTCCTACGAGCAGTACTTC,CASSQVPGGSYEQYF
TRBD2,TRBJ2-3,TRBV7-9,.,TGTGCCAGCAACCTAGCGGGGGCAACGTATACGCAGTATTTT,CASNLAGATYTQYF
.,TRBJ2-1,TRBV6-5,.,TGTGCCAGCAGTTACTCATTTAGTACTGAGCAGTTCTTC,CASSYSFSTEQFF
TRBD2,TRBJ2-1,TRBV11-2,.,TGTGCCAGCAGCTTGGGGACTAGCGGTATCTTTCAGCAGTTCTTC,CASSLGTSGIFQQFF
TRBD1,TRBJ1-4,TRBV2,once,TGTGCCAGCAGCATCAGGGGGCTGTCTAATGAAAAACTGTTTTTT,CASSIRGLSNEKLFF
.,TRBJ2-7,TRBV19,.,TGTGCCAGTAGTATAGCCGGCGGGATTGCCGGGGCCTACGAGCAGTACTTC,CASSIAGGIAGAYEQYF
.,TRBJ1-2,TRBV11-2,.,TGTGCCAGCAGCAGAAACACAGGGTCTAATGGCTACACCTTC,CASSRNTGSNGYTF
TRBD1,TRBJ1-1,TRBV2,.,TGTGCCAGCATTCCGGACAGGGACACTGAAGCTTTCTTT,CASIPDRDTEAFF
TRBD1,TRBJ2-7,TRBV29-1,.,TGCAGCGTTGTTTTGGCAGGACAGGGATACGAGCAGTACTTC,CSVVLAGQGYEQYF
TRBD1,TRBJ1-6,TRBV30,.,TGTGCCTGGAGTCGGCTCAACGTGATACAGGGGGCGAAGTCACCCCTCCACTTT,CAWSRLNVIQGAKSPLHF
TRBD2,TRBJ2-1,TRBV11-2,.,TGTGCCAGCAGCCTCGGGGGGGTCCCGAGCTCCTACAATGAGCAGTTCTTC,CASSLGGVPSSYNEQFF
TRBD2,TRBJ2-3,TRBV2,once,TGTGCCAGCAGGGGGGGGACGATCACAGATACGCAGTATTTT,CASRGGTITDTQYF
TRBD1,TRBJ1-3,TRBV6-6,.,TGTGCCAGCAGTGCGGGACAGGGGAATGGAAACACCATATATTTT,CASSAGQGNGNTIYF
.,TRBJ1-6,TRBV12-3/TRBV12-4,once,TGTGCCAGCAGTTTAACAGTTAATTCACCCCTCCACTTT,CASSLTVNSPLHF
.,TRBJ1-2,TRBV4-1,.,TGCGCCAGCAGCCAAGATTCGTCGGCAGGGAACTATGGCTACACCTTC,CASSQDSSAGNYGYTF
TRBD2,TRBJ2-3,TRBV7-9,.,TGTGCCAGCAGCTTAAGACTAGCGGGGGCAGATACGCAGTATTTT,CASSLRLAGADTQYF
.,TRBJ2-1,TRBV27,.,TGTGCCAGCAGTTTAAGGGGCAGCTACAATGAGCAGTTCTTC,CASSLRGSYNEQFF
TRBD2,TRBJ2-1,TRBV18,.,TGTGCCAGCTCACAGGCGGGAGTAGGCGCTGAGCAGTTCTTC,CASSQAGVGAEQFF
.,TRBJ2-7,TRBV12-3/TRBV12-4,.,TGTGCCAGCAGTTCGGGGAACCCCTACGAGCAGTACTTC,CASSSGNPYEQYF
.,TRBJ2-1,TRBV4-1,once,TGCGCCAGCAGTTCAGGGCCGATGTCTAACAATGAGCAGTTCTTC,CASSSGPMSNNEQFF
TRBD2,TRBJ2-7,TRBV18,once,TGTGCCAGCTCGCATACTAGCGGTCCCTCCTACGAGCAGTACTTC,CASSHTSGPSYEQYF
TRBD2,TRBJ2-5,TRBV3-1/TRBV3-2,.,TGTGCCAGCAGGATAGCGGGAGAAGATGAGACCCAGTACTTC,CASRIAGEDETQYF
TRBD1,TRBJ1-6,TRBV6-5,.,TGTGCCAGCAGTTTCAACACAGGGGATTCCCTCCACTTT,CASSFNTGDSLHF
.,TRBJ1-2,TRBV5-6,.,TGTGCCAGCAGTTTGCCCGATGGACAGTACGGAGGCTACACCTTC,CASSLPDGQYGGYTF
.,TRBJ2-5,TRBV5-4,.,TGTGCCAGCAGCTTTAAACAGGGCGGGGAGACCCAGTACTTC,CASSFKQGGETQYF
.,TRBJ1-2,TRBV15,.,TGTGCCACCAGCACGCCGGAAGGGGGCTATGGCTACACCTTC,CATSTPEGGYGYTF
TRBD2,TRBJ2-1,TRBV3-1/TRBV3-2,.,TGTGCCAGCAGCGGAGAGACTAGCGGGCGATACAATGAGCAGTTCTTC,CASSGETSGRYNEQFF
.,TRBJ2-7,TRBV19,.,TGTGCCAGTAGTATTGGGGCAGCCTACGAGCAGTACTTC,CASSIGAAYEQYF
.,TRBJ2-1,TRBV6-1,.,TGTGCCAGCAGTGATATCCTGAGCTCCTACAATGAGCAGTTCTTC,CASSDILSSYNEQFF
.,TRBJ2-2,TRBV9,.,TGTGCCAGCAGCACCCACATGGGGCAATGGAGCGGGGAGCTGTTTTTT,CASSTHMGQWSGELFF
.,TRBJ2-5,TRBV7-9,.,TGTGCCAGCAGCCAGACCTTGGGGGCCCACCGGGAGACCCAGTACTTC,CASSQTLGAHRETQYF
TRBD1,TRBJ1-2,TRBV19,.,TGTGCCAGTAGTGTAGACAGGGAAGAAGGCTACACCTTC,CASSVDREEGYTF
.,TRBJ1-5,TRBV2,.,TGTGCCAGCAGTGAAAACCCAGGGGTCAATCAGCCCCAGCATTTT,CASSENPGVNQPQHF
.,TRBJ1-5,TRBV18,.,TGTGCCAGCTCACCACCGTCGGGTCGGAGTCCCAATCAGCCCCAGCATTTT,CASSPPSGRSPNQPQHF
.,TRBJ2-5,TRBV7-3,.,TGTGCCAGCAGCAAGACAGGAGCCCAAGAGACCCAGTACTTC,CASSKTGAQETQYF
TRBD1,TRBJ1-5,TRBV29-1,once,TGCAGCGCCGGGAGGGGGCAAGGACAGCCCCAGCATTTT,CSAGRGQGQPQHF
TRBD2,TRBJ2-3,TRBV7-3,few,TGTGCCAGCAGCCCCGTTGGACTAGCGGGGGGGGGCACAGATACGCAGTATTTT,CASSPVGLAGGGTDTQYF
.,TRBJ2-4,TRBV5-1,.,TGCGCCAGCAGCTTTACCGGGACACTTGGGAACATTCAGTACTTC,CASSFTGTLGNIQYF
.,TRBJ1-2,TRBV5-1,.,TGCGCCAGCAGCTTGATGGGGGGAATGGACACCTTC,CASSLMGGMDTF
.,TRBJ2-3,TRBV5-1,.,TGCGCCAGCCGGGACACCACTAGCACAGATACGCAGTATTTT,CASRDTTSTDTQYF
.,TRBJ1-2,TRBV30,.,TGTGCCTGGAGGACTTCGGGACACAACTATGGCTACACCTTC,CAWRTSGHNYGYTF
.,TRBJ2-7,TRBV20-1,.,TGCAGTGCTAGTGAGCAGGGAAACGAGCAGTACTTC,CSASEQGNEQYF
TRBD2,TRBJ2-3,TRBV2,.,TGTGCCAGCACTACCCCGGGAGCGGGGACAGATACGCAGTATTTT,CASTTPGAGTDTQYF
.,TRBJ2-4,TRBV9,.,TGTGCCAGCAGCGTAGATTCGGCGGTCGGTAAAAACATTCAGTACTTC,CASSVDSAVGKNIQYF
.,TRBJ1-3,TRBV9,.,TGTGCCAGTAGGAGGGATCTCTCTGGAAACACCATATATTTT,CASRRDLSGNTIYF
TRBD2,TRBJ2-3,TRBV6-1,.,TGTGCCAGCAGTGAGGCCAGCGGGGGGGGGACAGATACGCAGTATTTT,CASSEASGGGTDTQYF